This T cell receptor beta chain was found in a study of cytomegalovirus exposure and HLA in healthy donors. A note on this clone: Its antigen is currently unknown.

Study findings and constraints: While the bulk of TCR sequences proved rare, some public TCRs turned up in many donors. Across all donors, roughly uniform sequencing depth was an assumption of the presence/absence analyses.

In the PCR, 60 Vbeta and 13 Jbeta primers were used. Methods used by the authors: Unique TCR beta chains numbered about 79 million in a later analysis, with around 10 million shared. The method was immunoSEQ multiplex PCR; TCRdb's version includes in-frame clones alone and lacks a portion of them. V and J calls plus clone size are reproduced from that table; the DNA served to infer D and trimming. Its table records roughly 140,000 clones. CDR3 length: 15 residues. CDR1 and CDR2 (germline): SGHTA, FQGNSA. V trimming: 5 bases; J trimming: 2 bases; junction bases outside the gene matches: 5. The gene calls are TRBV7-2 and TRBJ2-3, with 9 bases matching TRBD2. Sequenced input: PBMCs. The TCR sequence derives from a male donor in good health and CMV-seronegative. CDR3 coding DNA: TGTGCCAGCAGCCTTAGCGGGAGTGACACAGATACGCAGTATTTT. Translated: CASSLSGSDTDTQYF.